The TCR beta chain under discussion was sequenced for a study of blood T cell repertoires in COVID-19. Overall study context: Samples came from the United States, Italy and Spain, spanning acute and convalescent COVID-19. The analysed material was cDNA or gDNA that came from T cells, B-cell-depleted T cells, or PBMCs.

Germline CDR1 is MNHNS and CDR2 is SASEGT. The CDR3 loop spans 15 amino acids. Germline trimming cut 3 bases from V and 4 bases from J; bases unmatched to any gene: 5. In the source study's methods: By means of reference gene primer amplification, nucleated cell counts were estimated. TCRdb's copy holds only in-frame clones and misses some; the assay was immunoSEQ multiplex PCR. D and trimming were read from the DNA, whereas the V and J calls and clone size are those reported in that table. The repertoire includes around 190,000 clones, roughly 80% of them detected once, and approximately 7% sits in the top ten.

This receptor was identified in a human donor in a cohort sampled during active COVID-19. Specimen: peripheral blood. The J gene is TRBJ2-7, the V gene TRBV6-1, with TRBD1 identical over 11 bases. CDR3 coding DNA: TGTGCCAGCAGTGATGGACAGGGGGCCTTTTACGAGCAGTACTTC. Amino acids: CASSDGQGAFYEQYF.